A single sample is the source of the 19 T cell receptor beta chains below, sequenced in a study of identical twins. TCRdb re-called the 5' RACE reads with MiXCR, one entry per CDR3 protein. This sample has about 660,000 distinct CDR3 sequences, with roughly 8% found just once. This sample also belongs to another study, concerning yellow fever vaccine responses in identical twins.

The source material was PBMCs. The receptors originated from a woman under 30 in good health.

This clonotype was counted at least ten times. The chain combines TRBV4-2 with TRBJ1-2; maybe TRBD1 (5 bases). V was cut by 0 bases and J by 4 bases, with 9 bases left in between. The CDR3 runs to 14 residues. Germline values: CDR1 LGHNA, CDR2 YNFKEQ. The CDR3, as DNA: TGTGCCAGCAGCCAAGAGGGGCGGGTCTATGGCTACACCTTC. Translation gives CASSQEGRVYGYTF.

This clonotype was counted between two and nine times. The chain combines TRBV29-1 with TRBJ1-6, with D tentatively TRBD1 (6 bases). CDR3 length: 15 residues. V lost 8 bases, J lost 8 bases, and 22 bases lay in between. Germline assignment: CDR1 SQVTM and CDR2 ANQGSEA. CDR3 sequence: CSLDERAGVDSPLHF. The CDR3 nucleotides read TGCAGCCTAGATGAACGGGCAGGGGTAGATTCACCCCTCCACTTT. The full variable domain, rest sourced from reference TRBV29-1 and TRBJ1-6, is SAVISQKPSRDICQRGTSLTIQCQVDSQVTMMFWYRQQPGQSLTLIATANQGSEATYESGFVIDKFPISRPNLTFSTLTVSNMSPEDSSIYLCSLDERAGVDSPLHFGNGTRLTVT.

This clonotype showed up just a few times. The J gene is TRBJ2-2, the V gene TRBV6-1; perhaps TRBD1 as D (5 bases). The CDR3 runs 16 residues. Looked up from germline, CDR1 is MNHNS and CDR2 is SASEGT. V gave up 8 bases and J gave up 1 base, with 17 bases separating them. The chain's CDR3 is CASSLSLRGNTGELFF. Here the CDR3 DNA reads TGTGCCAGCTCCCTATCCCTAAGGGGGAACACCGGGGAGCTGTTTTTT.

A few counts support this clonotype. This chain joins TRBV18 and TRBJ2-3, with D possibly matching TRBD1 (7 bases). Germline values: CDR1 KGHSH, CDR2 LQKENI. This CDR3 contains 14 residues. V shed 4 bases and J shed 10 bases, with 18 bases lying between them. CDR3 loop: CASSQETGRGPQYF. The CDR3 DNA sequence: TGTGCCAGCTCACAGGAGACAGGGCGGGGTCCGCAGTATTTT.

V and J are TRBV5-1 and TRBJ2-6; no reliable D call. V gave up 2 bases and J gave up 0 bases, with 3 bases separating them. Germline assignment: CDR1 SGHRS and CDR2 YFSETQ. The CDR3 is 14 residues long. The CDR3, as DNA: TGCGCCAGCAGCTTCGACTCTGGGGCCAACGTCCTGACTTTC. It yields the protein CASSFDSGANVLTF.

This rearrangement joins TRBV29-1 to TRBJ2-1, with 9 positions matching TRBD2. Trimming cost V 7 bases and J 5 bases; bases outside gene matches: 12. In germline, CDR1 is SQVTM, CDR2 ANQGSEA. CDR3 length: 15 amino acids. The CDR3 nucleotides are TGCAGCGCCGCGGTGGTAGCGGGAGTAGACAATGAGCAGTTCTTC. This sequence encodes CSAAVVAGVDNEQFF.

About this clonotype itself: This may be a read error, as it is one base from a much larger clone. The genes are TRBV7-8 and TRBJ2-5, with D hard to call. This CDR3 has 14 residues. The germline gives CDR1 SGHVS, CDR2 FQNEAQ. V dropped 1 base and J dropped 5 bases, with 11 bases sitting between them. CDR3 sequence: CASSLGGEMETQYF. DNA for the CDR3: TGTGCCAGCAGCTTAGGAGGAGAGATGGAGACCCAGTACTTC.

This sequence joins TRBV2 and TRBJ2-3; 8 bases map to TRBD1. Trimming at V came to 3 bases and at J to 0 bases, leaving 2 bases not matched to a gene. The CDR3 runs 15 residues. Germline V CDR1 and CDR2: SNHLY, FYNNEI. CDR3 in DNA: TGTGCCAGCAGTGAGGGGGACAGGAGCACAGATACGCAGTATTTT. Its protein is CASSEGDRSTDTQYF.

The chain combines TRBV20-1 with TRBJ2-3, with 11 nucleotides matching TRBD2. Germline CDR1 reads DFQATT; CDR2 reads SNEGSKA (reference sequence). After removal of 6 bases from V and 8 bases from J, the junction contained 28 bases not matched to a gene. The CDR3 is 20 residues long. CDR3 DNA sequence: TGCAGTGCGCAAATTACCCGAGGGTCTAGCGGGAGGAGGGGATCGGGTACGCAGTATTTT. This sequence encodes CSAQITRGSSGRRGSGTQYF.

The CDR3 DNA follows: TGTGCCAGCAGTTCCACCCTATTGGCCCCCCACACAGATACGCAGTATTTT. It translates to CASSSTLLAPHTDTQYF. The chain uses TRBV27 and TRBJ2-3; no reliable D call. Germline loops: CDR1 MNHEY, CDR2 SMNVEV (reference sequence). The V gene lost 4 bases and the J gene lost 2 bases, with 19 bases spanning the gap. There are 17 residues in the CDR3.

This clonotype appeared a few times. The V and J genes are TRBV12-3 or TRBV12-4 and TRBJ1-5, with TRBD1 identical over 7 bases. Trimming at V came to 6 bases and at J to 6 bases, leaving 8 bases not matched to a gene. The CDR3 consists of 14 residues. CDR3 amino acids: CASRGPGGTQPQHF. In DNA form, the CDR3 reads TGTGCCAGCAGAGGCCCAGGGGGAACTCAGCCCCAGCATTTT.

This clonotype was found a few times. The chain carries TRBV28 and TRBJ2-7; possibly TRBD1 for D (6 bases). The CDR3 extends over 17 amino acids. The ends were cut back, 5 bases at V and 6 bases at J, with 26 bases in the middle. Germline V gene lookup returns CDR1 MDHEN and CDR2 SYDVKM. CDR3 bases: TGTGCCAGCAGTCCTCTGGACAGCGTTATTTTGAGGGGCGAGCAGTACTTC. Translated: CASSPLDSVILRGEQYF.

This clonotype has at least ten counts. J is TRBJ2-7 and V is TRBV5-1; TRBD2 matches at 7 bases. CDR3 length equals 14 residues. Germline V gives CDR1 SGHRS, CDR2 YFSETQ. Germline trimming cut 9 bases from V and 5 bases from J; bases unmatched to any gene: 14. DNA of the CDR3: TGCGCCACCAAGGCGGGGGATCAACCTAACGAGCAGTACTTC. This codes for CATKAGDQPNEQYF. Using reference TRBV5-1 and TRBJ2-7 for the parts outside the CDR3, the full variable domain is KAGVTQTPRYLIKTRGQQVTLSCSPISGHRSVSWYQQTPGQGLQFLFEYFSETQRNKGNFPGRFSGRQFSNSRSEMNVSTLELGDSALYLCATKAGDQPNEQYFGPGTRLTVT.

CDR3 DNA sequence: TGTGCCTGGAGTGTACTGAAGGAAGCCGAGCAGTACTTC. It codes for CAWSVLKEAEQYF. The chain links TRBV30 to TRBJ2-7, with D uncertain. This CDR3 contains 13 residues. Germline V gene data show CDR1 as GTSNPN and CDR2 as SVGIG (reference sequence). The V end was cut by 0 bases, the J end by 6 bases, with 12 bases between.

This clonotype has only a few counts. The J gene is TRBJ1-1, the V gene TRBV28; D is perhaps TRBD1 (6 bases). V shed 4 bases and J shed 0 bases, with 18 bases lying between them. The germline V gene encodes CDR1 MDHEN and CDR2 SYDVKM. This CDR3 spans 17 amino acids. CDR3: CASSSPQTGRMNTEAFF. CDR3 coding DNA: TGTGCCAGCAGTTCCCCTCAGACAGGAAGGATGAACACTGAAGCTTTCTTT.

This clonotype has a handful of counts. The rearrangement uses TRBV29-1 and TRBJ2-1; 12 nucleotides line up with TRBD2. This CDR3 is built from 16 residues. V trimming: 1 base; J trimming: 7 bases; junction bases outside the gene matches: 8. CDR1 and CDR2 (germline): SQVTM, ANQGSEA. The CDR3 DNA reads TGCAGCGTTGAAGGAAGGAGGCTAGCGGGGGGGAATGAGCAGTTCTTC. Its translation: CSVEGRRLAGGNEQFF.

This clonotype was picked up many times. J is TRBJ1-2 and V is TRBV12-3 or TRBV12-4, with 8 bases identical to TRBD1. Trimming at V came to 6 bases and at J to 4 bases, leaving 7 bases not matched to a gene. The CDR3 length is 14 residues. The CDR3 here is CASSLRGPRYGYTF. CDR3 DNA sequence: TGTGCCAGCAGCCTCAGGGGGCCTCGCTATGGCTACACCTTC.

This clonotype was counted a few times. This chain joins TRBV4-1 and TRBJ2-7; D could derive from TRBD1 or TRBD2 (5 bases each). Germline V gene sequence: CDR1 MGHRA, CDR2 YSYEKL. This CDR3 comprises 17 residues. V lost 0 bases and J lost 9, with 24 bases in between. The CDR3 sequence is CASSQDQFSGSLGGQYF. The CDR3 nucleotides read TGCGCCAGCAGCCAAGACCAATTTTCGGGAAGCCTTGGGGGGCAGTACTTC.

This clonotype was observed a handful of times. The chain employs TRBV7-2 and TRBJ2-1; the match to TRBD2 covers 8 bases. The length of the CDR3 is 16 residues. V was clipped by 4 bases and J by 2 bases; unmatched bases: 7. Germline assignment: CDR1 SGHTA and CDR2 FQGNSA. The CDR3 loop reads CASSSAGTSPYNEQFF. The CDR3 nucleotides are TGTGCCAGCAGCTCCGCTGGGACTAGTCCCTACAATGAGCAGTTCTTC.